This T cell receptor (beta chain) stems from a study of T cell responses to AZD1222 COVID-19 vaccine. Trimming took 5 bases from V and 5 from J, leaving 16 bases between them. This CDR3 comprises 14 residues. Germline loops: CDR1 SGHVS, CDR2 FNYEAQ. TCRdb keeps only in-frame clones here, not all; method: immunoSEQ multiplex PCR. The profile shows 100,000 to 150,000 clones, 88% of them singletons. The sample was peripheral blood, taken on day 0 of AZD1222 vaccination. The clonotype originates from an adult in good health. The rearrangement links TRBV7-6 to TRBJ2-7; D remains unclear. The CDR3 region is CASSQERDLNEQYF. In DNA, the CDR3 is TGTGCCAGCAGCCAGGAGCGCGACCTGAACGAGCAGTACTTC.